A single sample is the source of the 9 T cell receptor beta chains below, sequenced in a study of T cells in Graves' hyperthyroidism and ophthalmopathy. The investigators amplified TCR beta CDR3 regions from RNA transcripts. The HTBI primer set served for first-round RT-PCR of the TCR CDR3. MiXCR, applied by TCRdb to the multiplex PCR reads, yields one record per CDR3 protein. The sample gives a few hundred thousand distinct CDR3 sequences, 15% to 20% of which show up once; roughly 16% is in the top ten. Material for sequencing was blood. All receptors derive from a woman aged 40-49 years with Graves' ophthalmopathy.

About this clonotype itself: No conserved phenylalanine or tryptophan is present at the end of the CDR3, so a read error is the likely explanation. J is TRBJ2-7 and V is TRBV5-1, with 8 bases matching TRBD2. CDR1 and CDR2 (germline): SGHRS, YFSETQ. V trimming: 4 bases; J trimming: 0 bases; junction bases outside the gene matches: 3. The length of the CDR3 is 14 residues. This CDR3 reads CASSPGGGSYEQYI. The CDR3 region has the DNA TGCGCCAGCAGCCCCGGGGGGGGCTCCTACGAGCAGTACATC.

There are many counts of this clonotype. A junction boundary mismatches the germline segment, possibly from a read error. The chain uses TRBV12-3 or TRBV12-4 and TRBJ2-7, with a tentative D call TRBD1 (6 bases). This CDR3 is 13 amino acids long. Here the CDR3 reads CASSSGQSFEQYF. The CDR3 DNA is TGTGCCAGCAGTTCCGGACAGTCCTTCGAGCAGTACTTC.

The V call is TRBV19, the J call TRBJ1-1; TRBD1 is a possible D gene (5 bases). The germline CDR1 and CDR2 sequences are LNHDA and SQIVND (reference sequence). The CDR3 totals 15 residues. V was trimmed by 4 bases and J by 0 bases, leaving 12 bases between them. The DNA of the CDR3 is TGTGCCAGTAGTAACCGGGGGGACCTGAACACTGAAGCTTTCTTT. As protein: CASSNRGDLNTEAFF. The whole variable domain, filled in from reference TRBV19 and TRBJ1-1, reads DGGITQSPKYLFRKEGQNVTLSCEQNLNHDAMYWYRQDPGQGLRLIYYSQIVNDFQKGDIAEGYSVSREKKESFPLTVTSAQKNPTAFYLCASSNRGDLNTEAFFGQGTRLTVV.

This clonotype was observed at least ten times. The V and J genes are TRBV10-2 and TRBJ1-5; TRBD1 aligns across 8 bases. Germline CDR1 WSHSY, CDR2 SAAADI. The CDR3 spans 15 residues. The junction had 4 bases not matched to a gene; V was cut back by 3 bases and J by 3 bases. The CDR3 coding sequence is TGCGCCAGCAGTGATCGACAGGGGCTCAATCAGCCCCAGCATTTT. Its protein is CASSDRQGLNQPQHF.

This clonotype appeared a few times. The rearrangement links TRBV7-9 to TRBJ2-7; D possibly corresponds to TRBD1 (6 bases). V dropped 2 bases and J dropped 2 bases, with 7 bases sitting between them. Germline CDR1 is SEHNR and CDR2 is FQNEAQ (reference sequence). CDR3 length: 13 residues. Here the CDR3 reads CASSLRTAYEQYF. DNA of the CDR3: TGTGCCAGCAGCTTAAGGACAGCCTACGAGCAGTACTTC.

The chain is built from TRBV12-3 or TRBV12-4 and TRBJ1-1; unclear D gene. Trimming stripped 5 bases from V and 5 bases from J, with 12 bases between. CDR3 length: 13 residues. The CDR3, as DNA: TGTGCCAGCAGTGACGGGCGGTGGACTGAAGCTTTCTTT. It yields the protein CASSDGRWTEAFF.

This clonotype came up many times. The chain employs TRBV9 and TRBJ2-5, with a weak D call TRBD1 (5 bases). This CDR3 contains 15 residues. The V end was cut by 0 bases, the J end by 2 bases, with 11 bases between. CDR1 and CDR2 from the germline V gene are SGDLS and YYNGEE. CDR3 region: CASSVEGLSQETQYF. The DNA of the CDR3 is TGTGCCAGCAGCGTAGAGGGGTTGTCTCAAGAGACCCAGTACTTC.

This clonotype has a count of ten or more. The chain has TRBV30 and TRBJ2-7, with D perhaps TRBD2 (6 bases). Germline V gives CDR1 GTSNPN, CDR2 SVGIG (reference sequence). Trimming took off 2 bases at V and 1 base at J, with 12 bases between the two ends. The CDR3 is 14 residues long. CDR3 protein: CAWSKVGGSYEQYF. The CDR3 bases are TGTGCCTGGAGTAAGGTGGGGGGATCCTACGAGCAGTACTTC.

A word on this clonotype: This may come from a read error, since a much larger clone is one base off. This likely comes from a read error, as the CDR3 has no conserved phenylalanine or tryptophan at its end. The chain combines TRBV28 with TRBJ1-1; a weak D match, TRBD1 (5 bases). The CDR3 runs to 14 residues. The germline CDR1 and CDR2 sequences are MDHEN and SYDVKM. Between the trimmed V and J ends, which lost 6 bases and 1 base, there was a span of 12 bases. The CDR3 sequence: CASSYRNSNTEAFL. In DNA, the CDR3 is TGTGCCAGCAGCTACAGGAATTCGAACACTGAAGCTTTCCTT.